This record looks at one T cell receptor beta chain sequence and its context. This record comes from a study of T cells in Graves' hyperthyroidism and ophthalmopathy. Graves' hyperthyroidism was deemed stable absent ophthalmopathy progression within 18 months. Amplification targeted TCR beta CDR3 regions from RNA transcripts. Researchers ran a first-round RT-PCR on the TCR CDR3 using the HTBI primer set. TCRdb processed the multiplex PCR reads anew with MiXCR; each CDR3 protein has one entry. This table holds about 620,000 distinct CDR3 sequences, around 16% found once. Trimming took 0 bases from V and 7 from J, leaving 16 bases between them. From germline, CDR1 is MGHRA and CDR2 YSYEKL. There are 16 residues in the CDR3.

The chain uses TRBV4-1 and TRBJ2-1; D may be TRBD2 (6 bases). This receptor was taken from a woman aged 25-40 years with Graves' hyperthyroidism. Sequencing input: blood. CDR3 loop: CASSQDDARRGNEQFF. In DNA form, the CDR3 reads TGCGCCAGCAGCCAAGACGATGCCAGGCGGGGAAATGAGCAGTTCTTC.